The next 26 T cell receptor beta chains were all read from a single sample in a study of blood T cells in healthy people across ages. Using a J-beta primer mix together with a sample-barcoded 5' primer, a second PCR was run for roughly 6 to 12 cycles. Each CDR3 protein is one row after TCRdb ran MiXCR on the 5' RACE reads. The sample holds over 500,000 distinct CDR3 sequences, about 28% seen once. These data are also associated with another study on T cells of mothers and their children.

The sequencing sample was made of blood. All receptors derive from a boy younger than 10 in good health.

There are a few counts of this clonotype. V and J are TRBV3-1 and TRBJ2-1, with a tentative D call TRBD2 (5 bases). Trimming left V 1 base short and J 3 bases short, with 16 bases between. Germline CDR1 reads LGHDT; CDR2 reads YNNKEL (reference sequence). The CDR3 runs 17 residues. In DNA form, the CDR3 reads TGTGCCAGCAGCCAAGGTAGTAGGCCACGGGACTACAATGAGCAGTTCTTC. It yields the protein CASSQGSRPRDYNEQFF.

The genes are TRBV20-1 and TRBJ2-7, with D possibly TRBD1 on 5 matching bases. Germline V gives CDR1 DFQATT, CDR2 SNEGSKA (reference sequence). The CDR3 length is 13 residues. Trimming stripped 3 bases from V and 0 bases from J, with 9 bases between. The CDR3, as DNA: TGCAGTGCTAGGGACACCAGCTCCTACGAGCAGTACTTC. It encodes CSARDTSSYEQYF.

A note on this clonotype: A single base separates this from a much larger clone, so it may be a read error. The V gene is TRBV6-6, the J gene TRBJ2-5; D not certain. This CDR3 has 12 residues. CDR1 is MNHNY and CDR2 is SVGAGI in the germline V gene (reference sequence). The CDR3 reads CASTYMSETQYF. CDR3 in DNA: TGTGCCAGCACTTACATGAGTGAGACCCAGTACTTC.

This clonotype was seen a few times. V usage is TRBV7-2 and J usage is TRBJ1-6, with 8 bases fitting TRBD1. This CDR3 comprises 15 residues. Losses at the gene ends were 5 bases for V and 6 bases for J; bases not matched to a gene: 6. Germline lookup yields CDR1 SGHTA and CDR2 FQGNSA. The CDR3 sequence: CASSVRQGSNSPLHF. CDR3 coding DNA: TGTGCCAGCAGCGTAAGACAGGGGTCTAATTCACCCCTCCACTTT.

The rearrangement links TRBV18 to TRBJ1-1; D perhaps matches TRBD1 (6 bases). The CDR3 is 16 residues long. V lost 3 bases and J lost 0, with 14 bases in between. The germline V gene encodes CDR1 KGHSH and CDR2 LQKENI. CDR3 loop: CASSPTGSAMNTEAFF. The CDR3 DNA sequence: TGTGCCAGCTCACCCACAGGGTCAGCCATGAACACTGAAGCTTTCTTT.

This clonotype was seen a few times. This rearrangement joins TRBV29-1 to TRBJ2-1, with TRBD1 matching over 7 bases. The DNA end is more similar to TRBJ2-5, so the J call may be wrong. The CDR3 consists of 15 residues. CDR1 and CDR2 (germline): SQVTM, ANQGSEA. CDR3 nucleotides: TGCAGCGTTACCGGGACCGGGAACAGGGGTGAGACCCAGTACTTC. Translation gives CSVTGTGNRGETQYF.

This clonotype has more than one count but fewer than ten. The chain has TRBV6-6 and TRBJ2-4; 8 positions agree with TRBD2. Germline CDR1 reads MNHNY; CDR2 reads SVGAGI (reference sequence). The CDR3 extends over 14 amino acids. J gave up 7 bases and V 6 bases, and 8 bases lay outside the gene matches. As DNA, the CDR3 is TGTGCCAGCAGACGGGAGGGAGGGCAGAACATTCAGTACTTC. It is translated as CASRREGGQNIQYF.

The rearrangement uses TRBV2 and TRBJ2-5; unclear D gene. The J call may be faulty, since TRBJ2-7 better matches the DNA end. Germline CDR1 is SNHLY and CDR2 is FYNNEI. This CDR3 is built from 13 residues. The CDR3 spells CASSWAESYEQYF. The CDR3 DNA is TGTGCCAGCAGTTGGGCAGAATCATACGAGCAGTACTTC.

Ten or more counts support this clonotype. The V and J genes are TRBV12-3 or TRBV12-4 and TRBJ2-7; a weak D match, TRBD1 (5 bases). The CDR3 is made up of 20 amino acids. V lost 8 bases and J 0 bases, leaving 32 bases between the germline ends. The CDR3 DNA sequence: TGTGCCAGCGGCTCGCGGAGCACTTTTAAGGGGCTGGGAAGCTCCTACGAGCAGTACTTC. It is translated as CASGSRSTFKGLGSSYEQYF.

This clonotype was detected only a few times. The chain employs TRBV10-2 and TRBJ2-5; 11 bases agree with TRBD2. CDR3 length equals 16 residues. Germline values: CDR1 WSHSY, CDR2 SAAADI. Losses at the gene ends were 2 bases for V and 2 bases for J; bases not matched to a gene: 4. For the CDR3, the DNA is TGCGCCAGCAGTGAGCCGTGGACTAGCGGGCAAGAGACCCAGTACTTC. It translates to CASSEPWTSGQETQYF.

This clonotype has only a few counts. The V call is TRBV5-1, the J call TRBJ2-5; TRBD2 aligns across 11 bases. Germline CDR1 reads SGHRS; CDR2 reads YFSETQ. The CDR3 has 19 amino acids. V gave up 0 bases and J gave up 0 bases; unmatched junction bases: 10. The CDR3 reads CASSLVPSGGNSYQETQYF. CDR3 in DNA: TGCGCCAGCAGCTTGGTCCCTAGCGGGGGGAACTCGTACCAAGAGACCCAGTACTTC.

CDR3 in DNA: TGTGCCAGCAGCCCACGTAGTTGGGGAGGTGACGAGCAGTACTTC. Its translation is CASSPRSWGGDEQYF. The V and J genes are TRBV9 and TRBJ2-1; a weak D match, TRBD2 (6 bases). Gene TRBJ2-7 matches the end of the DNA better, so the J call may be wrong. The CDR3 loop spans 15 amino acids. Germline V gives CDR1 SGDLS, CDR2 YYNGEE.

V usage is TRBV7-9 and J usage is TRBJ1-6, with no clear D. From germline, CDR1 is SEHNR and CDR2 FQNEAQ (reference sequence). The V gene lost 5 bases and the J gene lost 14 bases, with 10 bases spanning the gap. CDR3 length: 11 residues. In DNA, the CDR3 is TGTGCCAGCAGCGCCGAGTGGGCCCTCCACTTT. As protein: CASSAEWALHF.

This clonotype was counted between two and nine times. The rearrangement joins TRBV20-1 to TRBJ2-5; a possible D gene is TRBD2 (6 bases). The CDR3 contains 15 residues. Deletions cut 3 bases from V and 5 bases from J, with 19 bases between. Germline assignment: CDR1 DFQATT and CDR2 SNEGSKA (reference sequence). The CDR3, as DNA: TGCAGTGCTAGGTCGGAGGGGCGCGGTAGGGAGACCCAGTACTTC. Its protein is CSARSEGRGRETQYF.

V usage is TRBV12-3 or TRBV12-4 and J usage is TRBJ1-2; no definite D call. V lost 1 base and J 2 bases, leaving 11 bases between the germline ends. CDR3 length: 15 residues. CDR3 nucleotide sequence: TGTGCCAGCAGTTTAGAGGCGGCGAACAACTATGGCTACACCTTC. As protein: CASSLEAANNYGYTF.

This clonotype was counted between two and nine times. V usage is TRBV6-5 and J usage is TRBJ2-3, with D possibly matching TRBD1 (6 bases). V was clipped by 0 bases and J by 5 bases, with 12 bases between them. The CDR3 is 15 amino acids. Germline V gene sequence: CDR1 MNHEY, CDR2 SVGAGI. The CDR3 nucleotides read TGTGCCAGCAGTTACTCCGGCAGGGGCATAGATACGCAGTATTTT. Its protein product is CASSYSGRGIDTQYF.

This clonotype was seen a few times. The rearrangement uses TRBV10-3 and TRBJ2-1; 7 bases line up with TRBD2. The ends lost 11 bases at V and 5 bases at J; junction bases unmatched: 6. Looked up from germline, CDR1 is ENHRY and CDR2 is SYGVKD. This CDR3 has 12 amino acids. The CDR3 region has the DNA TGTGCCTTCGGGACTACTAACAATGAGCAGTTCTTC. This translates into CAFGTTNNEQFF.

This clonotype turned up a few times. The CDR3 DNA is TGCAGTGCTAAGGAGGACGGTGGTGGAAACACCATATATTTT. Translating gives CSAKEDGGGNTIYF. V usage is TRBV20-1 and J usage is TRBJ1-3; D uncertain. Per the germline V gene, CDR1 is DFQATT and CDR2 is SNEGSKA (reference sequence). The length of the CDR3 is 14 residues. With 4 bases removed from V and 3 bases from J, the gap between germline ends came to 13 bases.

This clonotype occurred a few times. The chain links TRBV5-1 to TRBJ1-1; 9 bases are shared with TRBD1. V trimming: 0 bases; J trimming: 8 bases; junction bases outside the gene matches: 2. Germline CDR1 and CDR2: SGHRS and YFSETQ. The CDR3 runs 13 residues. The CDR3 loop reads CASSLGGQGEAFF. DNA for the CDR3: TGCGCCAGCAGCTTGGGAGGACAGGGGGAAGCTTTCTTT. Full variable domain (outside the CDR3, taken from reference TRBV5-1 and TRBJ1-1): KAGVTQTPRYLIKTRGQQVTLSCSPISGHRSVSWYQQTPGQGLQFLFEYFSETQRNKGNFPGRFSGRQFSNSRSEMNVSTLELGDSALYLCASSLGGQGEAFFGQGTRLTVV.

This clonotype occurred a few times. The gene calls are TRBV14 and TRBJ2-1; 11 positions agree with TRBD2. Trimming cost V 4 bases and J 5 bases; bases outside gene matches: 13. CDR3 length: 18 residues. The V gene's germline CDR1 is SGHDN and CDR2 FVKESK. CDR3 sequence reads: CASSRILAGVRNNNEQFF. The CDR3 nucleotides are TGTGCCAGCAGCCGAATACTAGCGGGAGTACGGAATAACAATGAGCAGTTCTTC.

This rearrangement joins TRBV4-3 to TRBJ2-1, with 16 nucleotides matching TRBD2. V lost 3 bases and J lost 0; bases outside the gene matches: 2. The CDR3 has 18 amino acids. Germline lookup yields CDR1 LGHNA and CDR2 YSLEER. CDR3 in amino acids: CASSQGTSGRASYNEQFF. DNA of the CDR3: TGCGCCAGCAGCCAGGGGACTAGCGGGAGGGCCTCCTACAATGAGCAGTTCTTC.

The V and J genes are TRBV6-6 and TRBJ2-7, with TRBD2 matching 13 bases. CDR1 and CDR2 (germline): MNHNY, SVGAGI (reference sequence). CDR3 length equals 17 residues. Germline trimming cut 0 bases from V and 6 bases from J; bases unmatched to any gene: 8. CDR3 sequence (DNA): TGTGCCAGCAGTTACTCCGGACTAGCGGGAGTCTATTCCGAGCAGTACGTC. Residues: CASSYSGLAGVYSEQYV.

The rearrangement joins TRBV10-3 to TRBJ2-4; D remains ambiguous. Deletions cut 4 bases from V and 6 bases from J, with 10 bases between. Germline-derived CDR1 and CDR2 are ENHRY and SYGVKD. This CDR3 is built from 13 residues. CDR3 DNA sequence: TGTGCCATCAGTGGAATCGGTGGAAACATTCAGTACTTC. Residues: CAISGIGGNIQYF.

The chain couples TRBV20-1 to TRBJ2-5; 9 bases are shared with TRBD1. The length of the CDR3 is 14 residues. V lost 1 base and J lost 3; bases outside the gene matches: 3. Germline V gene data show CDR1 as DFQATT and CDR2 as SNEGSKA (reference sequence). The CDR3 reads CSARAGTGKETQYF. The CDR3 region has the DNA TGCAGTGCTAGAGCGGGGACAGGGAAAGAGACCCAGTACTTC.

The chain employs TRBV15 and TRBJ2-7, with a tentative D call TRBD2 (6 bases). Near its end, the DNA agrees better with TRBJ2-5, so the J call may be wrong. There are 13 residues in the CDR3. Germline loops: CDR1 LNHNV, CDR2 YYDKDF (reference sequence). CDR3 region: CATSRGLVETQYF. CDR3 nucleotide sequence: TGTGCCACCAGCAGAGGACTAGTTGAGACCCAGTACTTC.

CDR3 protein: CASSPGQANLQYF. The DNA for the CDR3 is TGTGCCAGCAGTCCAGGACAGGCCAATCTGCAGTATTTT. The chain joins TRBV12-3 or TRBV12-4 to TRBJ2-3; 7 nucleotides match TRBD1. The trim removed 5 bases at V and 11 bases at J, leaving 10 bases unmatched. CDR3 length: 13 amino acids.